The following is a T cell receptor beta chain sequence with its context. The sample comes from a study of blood T cell repertoires in COVID-19. Study overall: Acute-phase and convalescent COVID-19 samples originated in the United States, Italy and Spain.

In the authors' workflow: Reference gene primer amplification gave nucleated cell count estimates. TCRdb keeps only in-frame clones here, not all; method: immunoSEQ multiplex PCR. V and J calls plus clone size are reproduced from that table; the DNA served to infer D and trimming. The sample includes about 120,000 clones, more than 75% of them seen just once. CDR3 length equals 14 residues. Per the germline V gene, CDR1 is SNHLY and CDR2 is FYNNEI. The V segment lost 6 bases and the J segment 5 bases; nucleotides outside the gene matches: 9. V gene TRBV2 combines with J gene TRBJ1-1; 7 bases align to TRBD1. This clonotype was sampled from a woman aged 70-85 years with acute or convalescent COVID-19. The sequenced sample consisted of peripheral blood. CDR3 in DNA: TGTGCCAGCAGGGTCTCTCAGGGGGGTACTGAAGCTTTCTTT. Protein product: CASRVSQGGTEAFF.